The sequence of this TCR beta chain was determined in a study of blood T cell repertoires in COVID-19. Data came from immunoSEQ multiplex PCR; TCRdb stores just in-frame clones and leaves some out. The sample records over 75,000 clones, 70% to 85% being singletons. The V and J ends lost 0 bases and 11 bases respectively, with 19 bases between them. Germline V CDR1 and CDR2: MGHRA, YSYEKL. The CDR3 is 15 amino acids. The sequenced material came from peripheral blood. The chain combines TRBV4-1 with TRBJ1-1; D is perhaps TRBD1 (5 bases). The receptor was isolated from a man in his sixties or seventies with acute or convalescent COVID-19. The CDR3 coding sequence is TGCGCCAGCAGCCAAGAGATCGGGACTTTGGACACGGCTTTCTTT. Its translation: CASSQEIGTLDTAFF.